There are a few counts of the clone carrying this T cell receptor (beta chain). This sample was taken from a study of blood T cells in healthy people across ages. Through a sample-barcoded 5' primer and a J-beta primer mix, a second PCR was run for roughly 6 to 11 cycles. From the 5' RACE reads, TCRdb called clonotypes with MiXCR, one entry per CDR3 protein. This table holds hundreds of thousands of distinct CDR3 sequences, about 20% found once. V gave up 7 bases and J gave up 6 bases, with 12 bases separating them. Germline-derived CDR1 and CDR2 are MGHDK and SYGVNS. The CDR3 loop spans 13 amino acids.

The origin of this receptor is a man aged 65 to 85 in good health. Material for sequencing was blood. The chain couples TRBV25-1 to TRBJ1-4; D remains ambiguous. The CDR3 loop is CASTPRGHEKLFF. CDR3 DNA: TGTGCCAGCACCCCTCGAGGCCATGAAAAACTGTTTTTT.